The sequence of this TCR beta chain was determined in a study of high-grade serous ovarian cancer treatment subgroups. Tumor samples were obtained before definitive surgery or chemotherapy. The CDR3 extends over 13 amino acids. The germline V gene encodes CDR1 SGHNT and CDR2 YYREEE (reference sequence). The germline V and J ends were trimmed by 3 bases and 4 bases, with 8 bases remaining between them. Measured with immunoSEQ multiplex PCR; TCRdb has only the in-frame clones, and not every one. The sample has several thousand clones, around 78% seen once. This TCR was recovered from a human donor with high-grade serous ovarian cancer. The chain recombines TRBV5-4 with TRBJ1-5, with no clear D. The sample comprised tumor tissue. CDR3 region: CASSSAPNQPQHF. CDR3 nucleotide sequence: TGTGCCAGCAGCTCTGCCCCAAATCAGCCCCAGCATTTT.